This T cell receptor (beta chain) was found in a study of blood T cells in healthy people across ages. A second 7 to 11 cycle PCR used barcoded and J-beta primers. TCRdb processed the 5' RACE reads anew with MiXCR; each CDR3 protein has one entry. The table shows roughly 550,000 distinct CDR3 sequences, with around 24% occurring only once. The CDR3 is 13 amino acids. CDR1 and CDR2 from the germline V gene are LGHDT and YNNKEL (reference sequence). V lost 4 bases and J lost 6, with 13 bases in between. Findings and caveats of the study: Estimated diversity, derived from one million T cells, was regarded as an underestimate. Aged donors had fewer naive CD4+ cells and lower diversity than long-lived donors.

Remarks on this clonotype: The antigen is not known.

This sample was shared with a second study, whose subject was T cells of mothers and their children. Turning to that study: All donors were healthy and Caucasian; they were a few mothers and their six children. Added by the second PCR's M1S primer were sample barcodes and 2-4 random nucleotides.

The chain joins TRBV3-1 to TRBJ2-7, with D unresolved. Sequencing was performed on blood. The clonotype originates from a boy between 10 and 17 years old in good health. DNA for the CDR3: TGTGCCAGCAGCCTAAACACAGTGGCCGAGCAGTACTTC. It specifies CASSLNTVAEQYF.